Included here is one T cell receptor beta chain sequence, with context. The antigen this receptor binds is unknown. It has no much larger one-base neighbor in the sample; base qualities were not kept. One collaborating source in Seattle enrolled patients while the patients were actively infected and followed the patients over time throughout the course of disease. Collaborating institutions collected whole blood in K2EDTA tubes following their own protocols. For TCRbeta analysis, collaborators shipped samples as frozen whole blood, isolated PBMCs, or DNA extracted from either of those sample types. Via the germline V gene (reference sequence), CDR1 is MNHEY and CDR2 SMNVEV. Including the terminal cysteine and phenylalanine, the CDR3 comprises 13 residues. Here the CDR3 DNA is all that survives: 39 bases in frame from base 1. V is clipped by 5 bases and J by 10 bases, and the sequence between their germline boundaries is 17 bases long.

These data belong to a study of blood T cell repertoires in COVID-19 (dated by TCRdb to the early 2020s). Concerning the study at large: Samples covering the acute and convalescent phases of COVID-19 were provided by collaborators in the United States, Italy and Spain. Sample metadata almost always included a de-identified subject ID, COVID-19 status, age in years and sex. The prospective study material was composed of cDNA or gDNA derived from T cells, B-cell-depleted T cells, or PBMCs. Where available, HLA class I and class II types were obtained from metadata supplied by the sample provider rather than from assay-based typing. The dataset comprised deeply sampled blood TCRbeta repertoires from subjects exposed to, actively infected with, or recovered from COVID-19. A freely available public database, intended as a resource for researchers studying the immune response to SARS-CoV-2, is where the repertoires were released. The samples were drawn from the first 160 participants of the ongoing ImmuneRACE study and from 1,254 subjects provided by 6 global collaborators. General conclusions and limits of the study: Clinical and demographic metadata were provided uncurated, with the amount varying by source and participant.

TCRbeta CDR3 regions were amplified from genomic DNA using the immunoSEQ Assay, a bias-controlled multiplex PCR. The paper's data handling went like this. The number of nucleated cells in each sample was estimated from the amplification of reference gene primers within the assay. Sequence reads were collapsed and filtered to measure the absolute abundance of every unique TCRbeta CDR3 rearrangement. For each sample, productive Simpson clonality was calculated as the square root of Simpson's diversity index over productive rearrangements. As stored in TCRdb, this immuneACCESS dataset retains in-frame rearrangements with V and J assigned. A fraction of the clones does not appear; measured against another copy, unresolved V genes explain less than half of the discrepancy, and the remainder lacks a known reason. V and J calls and clone size come straight from that table; D and trimming were deduced from the DNA. The sample table contains some 190,000 clones; only one count was recorded for approximately 84% of them. The ten largest clones represent 7.8% of the sample.

The TCR sequence derives from a woman of 80 years or more with COVID-19, enrolled during active disease. Sequencing input: peripheral blood. This receptor chain uses TRBV27 and TRBJ1-2, with TRBD1 as a weak D call on 5 bases. CDR3 reads: CASSTQVPGPYTF. The nucleotide sequence is TGTGCCAGCAGTACACAGGTCCCCGGGCCCTACACCTTC.